The 7 T cell receptor beta chains listed next were all sequenced from one sample in a study of T cell responses to AZD1222 COVID-19 vaccine. Method: immunoSEQ multiplex PCR; TCRdb's copy keeps in-frame clones and lacks some. The table records 100,000 to 150,000 clones, roughly 90% of them present only once. Sequencing used peripheral blood, obtained on day 0 of AZD1222 vaccination. These receptors were taken from an adult in good health.

The chain combines TRBV2 with TRBJ2-3; a possible D gene is TRBD1 (7 bases). The CDR3 has 14 residues. Germline CDR1 is SNHLY and CDR2 is FYNNEI. V lost 7 bases, J lost 6 bases, and 17 bases lay in between. CDR3: CASKIARGADTQYF. The CDR3 region has the DNA TGTGCCAGCAAGATCGCCAGGGGGGCCGATACGCAGTATTTT.

The chain combines TRBV28 with TRBJ2-7; either TRBD1 or TRBD2 may supply D (5 bases each). Germline values: CDR1 MDHEN, CDR2 SYDVKM. V gave up 7 bases and J gave up 2 bases, with 24 bases separating them. The CDR3 extends over 17 amino acids. CDR3 region: CASNLNSMGTTPYEQYF. CDR3 in DNA: TGTGCCAGCAACCTTAACTCTATGGGGACCACCCCCTACGAGCAGTACTTC.

V usage is TRBV5-1 and J usage is TRBJ2-7, with 7 bases aligning to TRBD1. Germline V lookup: CDR1 SGHRS, CDR2 YFSETQ. V gave up 0 bases and J gave up 5 bases; unmatched junction bases: 5. The CDR3 runs 14 residues. The CDR3 spells CASSLGQGSDEQYF. The CDR3 DNA follows: TGCGCCAGCAGCTTGGGACAGGGAAGTGACGAGCAGTACTTC. The variable domain in full, completed from reference TRBV5-1 and TRBJ2-7, reads KAGVTQTPRYLIKTRGQQVTLSCSPISGHRSVSWYQQTPGQGLQFLFEYFSETQRNKGNFPGRFSGRQFSNSRSEMNVSTLELGDSALYLCASSLGQGSDEQYFGPGTRLTVT.

The chain is built from TRBV9 and TRBJ2-1, with TRBD2 matching 9 bases. CDR3 size: 19 residues. J lost 6 bases, V lost 0 bases, and 16 bases had no gene match. Germline V gives CDR1 SGDLS, CDR2 YYNGEE. The DNA of the CDR3 is TGTGCCAGCAGCGTAGAGAGCGGGGGGCCCAGGGGAGGGTTCAATGAGCAGTTCTTC. Amino acid sequence: CASSVESGGPRGGFNEQFF.

CDR3 sequence: CASSQGGGESSPLHF. For the CDR3, the DNA is TGCGCCAGCAGCCAAGGGGGAGGGGAAAGCTCACCCCTCCACTTT. This sequence joins TRBV4-3 and TRBJ1-6, with D possibly being TRBD1 (5 bases). There are 15 residues in the CDR3. Trimming pared 1 base from V and 10 bases from J, leaving 14 bases between. Germline CDR1 LGHNA, CDR2 YSLEER.

The genes are TRBV29-1 and TRBJ2-5; 7 positions match TRBD1. The CDR3 has 13 residues. The junction had 3 bases not matched to a gene; V was cut back by 1 base and J by 4 bases. Germline V gives CDR1 SQVTM, CDR2 ANQGSEA. The DNA for the CDR3 is TGCAGCGTTGAAGCCTACAGGGGAGAGACCCAGTACTTC. Translation: CSVEAYRGETQYF.

CDR3 in amino acids: CASSQNNQPQHF. Here the CDR3 DNA reads TGTGCCAGCAGCCAGAACAATCAGCCCCAGCATTTT. The chain carries TRBV28 and TRBJ1-5; D ambiguous. Trimming took off 6 bases at V and 3 bases at J, with 6 bases between the two ends. The germline V gene encodes CDR1 MDHEN and CDR2 SYDVKM. CDR3 length: 12 residues.